One sample yielded the 29 T cell receptor beta chains listed below, sequenced in a study of metastatic and nonmetastatic thyroid tumors. No patient received treatment before thyroid surgery. From the PCR reads, TCRdb re-called clones with MiXCR. The sample has tens of thousands of clones; roughly 50% are singletons. Sequenced input: tumor tissue. The receptors shown here come from a male donor with papillary thyroid cancer or a benign thyroid nodule (not recorded which). Some clones in this sample may be carry-over from other donors' samples.

The gene calls are TRBV9 and TRBJ2-3; 12 bases align to TRBD2. Per germline, CDR1 SGDLS and CDR2 YYNGEE. The CDR3 sequence is 16 residues long. The V segment lost 0 bases and the J segment 3 bases; nucleotides outside the gene matches: 2. CDR3 sequence (DNA): TGTGCCAGCAGCGTAGTGCTAGCGGGGGGGACAGATACGCAGTATTTT. Protein product: CASSVVLAGGTDTQYF. The full variable domain, rest sourced from reference TRBV9 and TRBJ2-3, is DSGVTQTPKHLITATGQRVTLRCSPRSGDLSVYWYQQSLDQGLQFLIQYYNGEERAKGNILERFSAQQFPDLHSELNLSSLELGDSALYFCASSVVLAGGTDTQYFGPGTRLTVL.

This clone was found once. The chain employs TRBV5-1 and TRBJ2-7; TRBD1 or TRBD2 may be the D gene (6 bases each). Germline V CDR1 and CDR2: SGHRS, YFSETQ. This CDR3 is 15 amino acids long. V lost 3 bases to trimming and J lost 2 bases, with 15 bases between them. The CDR3 coding sequence is TGCGCCAGCAGCTCCTCGGGGGACACCCCCTACGAGCAGTACTTC. This codes for CASSSSGDTPYEQYF. Using reference TRBV5-1 and TRBJ2-7 for the parts outside the CDR3, the full variable domain is KAGVTQTPRYLIKTRGQQVTLSCSPISGHRSVSWYQQTPGQGLQFLFEYFSETQRNKGNFPGRFSGRQFSNSRSEMNVSTLELGDSALYLCASSSSGDTPYEQYFGPGTRLTVT.

Sample share makes this clone large (0.1 to 1%). The chain combines TRBV19 with TRBJ2-1; 9 bases are shared with TRBD2. V was pared by 4 bases and J by 6 bases, with 7 bases of the junction left unmatched. This CDR3 is 15 amino acids long. Germline V lookup: CDR1 LNHDA, CDR2 SQIVND (reference sequence). CDR3 nucleotide sequence: TGTGCCAGTAGTACAATAGCGGGAGAGACCAATGAGCAGTTCTTC. It specifies CASSTIAGETNEQFF. Complete variable domain (other parts from reference TRBV19 and TRBJ2-1): DGGITQSPKYLFRKEGQNVTLSCEQNLNHDAMYWYRQDPGQGLRLIYYSQIVNDFQKGDIAEGYSVSREKKESFPLTVTSAQKNPTAFYLCASSTIAGETNEQFFGPGTRLTVL.

The chain recombines TRBV6-2 or TRBV6-3 with TRBJ1-2; D gene uncertain. Germline CDR1 MNHEY, CDR2 SVGEGT. The CDR3 loop spans 13 amino acids. Trimming removed 5 bases at V and 1 base at J, with 8 bases between. DNA of the CDR3: TGTGCCAGCAGTCCCTGGTTTAACTATGGCTACACCTTC. Amino acid sequence: CASSPWFNYGYTF.

V gene TRBV28 combines with J gene TRBJ1-2, with D possibly matching TRBD1 (5 bases). Germline V gene data show CDR1 as MDHEN and CDR2 as SYDVKM. The V end lost 4 bases, the J end lost 5 bases, and 11 bases lay between the germline ends. The CDR3 extends over 13 amino acids. CDR3 protein: CASSSHDRYGYTF. DNA for the CDR3: TGTGCCAGCAGTTCCCACGACAGATATGGCTACACCTTC.

This clone was recorded a few times. The junction differs from germline at one of its ends, possibly a read error. This chain links TRBV6-1 with TRBJ2-7; the match to TRBD1 covers 8 bases. The CDR3 extends over 14 amino acids. CDR1 MNHNS and CDR2 SASEGT come from the germline V gene. CDR3 nucleotides: TGTGTCAGCAGTTGGACAGGGCCAAATGGGGAGCAGTACTTC. Translation gives CVSSWTGPNGEQYF.

This clone showed up just a few times. This chain joins TRBV28 and TRBJ2-7, with D perhaps TRBD1 (6 bases). Deletions cut 7 bases from V and 4 bases from J, with 11 bases between. Germline CDR1 is MDHEN and CDR2 is SYDVKM. The CDR3 is 12 residues long. CDR3 in amino acids: CASKPDSYEQYF. The CDR3 nucleotides are TGTGCCAGCAAACCGGACAGTTACGAGCAGTACTTC.

This clone is classed as large. V is TRBV11-2 and J is TRBJ1-1; tentatively, D is TRBD1 (5 bases). V lost 4 bases and J lost 4, with 19 bases in between. This CDR3 region has 16 residues. Germline CDR1 SGHAT, CDR2 FQNNGV. CDR3 sequence reads: CASSWDGGGLGTEAFF. CDR3 sequence (DNA): TGTGCCAGCAGCTGGGACGGCGGGGGTTTGGGCACTGAAGCTTTCTTT.

The J gene is TRBJ1-2, the V gene TRBV4-1; D might be TRBD1 (6 bases). The germline gives CDR1 MGHRA, CDR2 YSYEKL. This CDR3 contains 14 residues. The V end was cut by 2 bases, the J end by 4 bases, with 11 bases between. CDR3 protein: CASSQPGQAYGYTF. The CDR3 DNA reads TGCGCCAGCAGCCAACCGGGACAAGCCTATGGCTACACCTTC.

The V call is TRBV6-1, the J call TRBJ2-7, with D tentatively TRBD2 (5 bases). The V and J ends lost 1 base and 3 bases respectively, with 16 bases between them. This CDR3 has 16 residues. CDR1 and CDR2 (germline): MNHNS, SASEGT. CDR3 bases: TGTGCCAGCAGTGAAGGACGGAGGAATCCGTACTACGAGCAGTACTTC. Translation gives CASSEGRRNPYYEQYF.

This clone was counted only a few times. The sample carries other DNA sequences with the same CDR3. The chain links TRBV7-2 to TRBJ2-5, with D unclear. Trimming took 5 bases from V and 2 from J, leaving 3 bases between them. The CDR3 has 11 residues. Germline CDR1 SGHTA, CDR2 FQGNSA. The CDR3 coding sequence is TGTGCCAGCAGCCCTCAAGAGACCCAGTACTTC. This sequence encodes CASSPQETQYF.

The chain joins TRBV28 to TRBJ1-3; 7 nucleotides line up with TRBD1. Per the germline V gene, CDR1 is MDHEN and CDR2 is SYDVKM. The CDR3 spans 14 residues. V was clipped by 7 bases and J by 0 bases; unmatched bases: 3. CDR3 bases: TGTGCCAGCAAGGGGGCCCACTCTGGAAACACCATATATTTT. Its protein product is CASKGAHSGNTIYF.

This clone was picked up many times. The chain couples TRBV28 to TRBJ1-1; D ambiguous. V lost 2 bases, J lost 3 bases, and 13 bases lay in between. Germline V gene sequence: CDR1 MDHEN, CDR2 SYDVKM. This CDR3 is 15 amino acids long. The CDR3 reads CASSLEALSDTEAFF. DNA of the CDR3: TGTGCCAGCAGTTTAGAAGCTCTCTCAGACACTGAAGCTTTCTTT.

This rearrangement joins TRBV7-8 to TRBJ1-2; D is unresolved. There are 13 residues in the CDR3. Looked up from germline, CDR1 is SGHVS and CDR2 is FQNEAQ. V lost 0 bases, J lost 5 bases, and 7 bases lay in between. CDR3 in DNA: TGTGCCAGCAGCTTAGCGCGGGGTTATGGCTACACCTTC. Translated: CASSLARGYGYTF.

This clone came up a few times. The genes are TRBV19 and TRBJ1-5; TRBD1 matches at 10 bases. The germline CDR1 and CDR2 sequences are LNHDA and SQIVND (reference sequence). V shed 5 bases, J shed 5 bases, and the junction held 6 bases outside the gene matches. The CDR3 sequence is 15 residues long. The CDR3 region is CASSETGGMDQPQHF. The CDR3 DNA reads as TGTGCCAGTAGTGAGACAGGGGGCATGGATCAGCCCCAGCATTTT. Full variable domain (outside the CDR3, taken from reference TRBV19 and TRBJ1-5): DGGITQSPKYLFRKEGQNVTLSCEQNLNHDAMYWYRQDPGQGLRLIYYSQIVNDFQKGDIAEGYSVSREKKESFPLTVTSAQKNPTAFYLCASSETGGMDQPQHFGDGTRLSIL.

This clone was observed a single time. The rearrangement uses TRBV4-1 and TRBJ2-3, with TRBD2 matching 12 bases. Germline V gene sequence: CDR1 MGHRA, CDR2 YSYEKL. Losses at the gene ends were 8 bases for V and 1 base for J; bases not matched to a gene: 1. This CDR3 has 14 amino acids. CDR3 protein: CASGLAGRTDTQYF. The CDR3 bases are TGCGCCAGCGGACTAGCGGGACGCACAGATACGCAGTATTTT.

This clone was counted a few times. The rearrangement joins TRBV29-1 to TRBJ2-5; D not certain. The length of the CDR3 is 13 residues. Per the germline V gene, CDR1 is SQVTM and CDR2 is ANQGSEA. V lost 4 bases to trimming and J lost 1 base, with 10 bases between them. Here the CDR3 DNA reads TGCAGCGTTGCAACGAGGATCCAAGAGACCCAGTACTTC. It translates to CSVATRIQETQYF.

This chain connects TRBV28 to TRBJ1-1; possibly TRBD1 for D (5 bases). CDR3 length: 17 amino acids. V lost 4 bases and J 0 bases, leaving 18 bases between the germline ends. The V gene's germline CDR1 is MDHEN and CDR2 SYDVKM. The CDR3 DNA reads as TGTGCCAGCAGTTCCCCCGGGACGGGATCCATGAACACTGAAGCTTTCTTT. Amino acid sequence: CASSSPGTGSMNTEAFF.

The chain carries TRBV20-1 and TRBJ2-5, with 10 positions matching TRBD1. The CDR3 contains 15 residues. Germline CDR1 reads DFQATT; CDR2 reads SNEGSKA (reference sequence). J lost 3 bases, V lost 2 bases, and 6 bases had no gene match. The CDR3 reads CSARWDRGFEETQYF. The DNA for the CDR3 is TGCAGTGCTAGATGGGACAGGGGTTTCGAAGAGACCCAGTACTTC.

This clone was found a few times. This rearrangement joins TRBV19 to TRBJ1-1; maybe TRBD1 (5 bases). The germline V and J ends were trimmed by 5 bases and 6 bases, with 7 bases remaining between them. The germline V gene encodes CDR1 LNHDA and CDR2 SQIVND (reference sequence). This CDR3 has 11 amino acids. The CDR3, as DNA: TGTGCCAGTAGTGCGACAGCTGAAGCTTTCTTT. Amino acid sequence: CASSATAEAFF.

Only a few counts were recorded for this clone. The chain links TRBV2 to TRBJ2-5; 7 nucleotides match TRBD1. There are 14 residues in the CDR3. After removal of 3 bases from V and 7 bases from J, the junction contained 8 bases not matched to a gene. Germline V gene sequence: CDR1 SNHLY, CDR2 FYNNEI. Here the CDR3 reads CASSEGTAGGTQYF. The DNA for the CDR3 is TGTGCCAGCAGTGAGGGGACAGCTGGAGGGACCCAGTACTTC.

A few counts support this clone. The chain is built from TRBV6-1 and TRBJ1-6, with 9 bases matching TRBD1. The germline V gene encodes CDR1 MNHNS and CDR2 SASEGT. After removal of 6 bases from V and 8 bases from J, the junction contained 5 bases not matched to a gene. The CDR3 spans 14 residues. The CDR3 loop reads CASRPTGGYSPLHF. The DNA for the CDR3 is TGTGCCAGCAGACCGACAGGGGGGTATTCACCCCTCCACTTT.

V is TRBV20-1 and J is TRBJ1-6, with 9 positions matching TRBD1. This CDR3 is built from 19 residues. Per the germline V gene, CDR1 is DFQATT and CDR2 is SNEGSKA (reference sequence). Unmatched junction bases numbered 12, after V lost 3 bases and J lost 0 bases. CDR3 coding DNA: TGCAGTGCTAGGGCTCCGGGACAGGGAGGATTCTCCTATAATTCACCCCTCCACTTT. Translation: CSARAPGQGGFSYNSPLHF.

This chain links TRBV20-1 with TRBJ2-7; D gene ambiguous. V was clipped by 6 bases and J by 0 bases, with 18 bases between them. Germline CDR1 reads DFQATT; CDR2 reads SNEGSKA (reference sequence). This CDR3 has 15 amino acids. The CDR3 spells CSAAASRYSSYEQYF. The CDR3 DNA reads TGCAGTGCCGCCGCCTCGCGGTACAGCTCCTACGAGCAGTACTTC.

This sequence joins TRBV10-1 and TRBJ2-2, with a tentative D call TRBD1 (5 bases). Trimming pared 3 bases from V and 3 bases from J, leaving 5 bases between. This CDR3 has 13 amino acids. CDR1 and CDR2 from the germline V gene are WNHNN and SYGVQD (reference sequence). The CDR3 DNA is TGCGCCAGCAGTGACAGGGACACCGGGGAGCTGTTTTTT. The encoded protein is CASSDRDTGELFF.

The chain combines TRBV20-1 with TRBJ1-5; D possibly corresponds to TRBD1 (5 bases). Trimming removed 5 bases at V and 3 bases at J, with 14 bases between. Germline lookup yields CDR1 DFQATT and CDR2 SNEGSKA (reference sequence). CDR3 length: 14 amino acids. As DNA, the CDR3 is TGCAGTGCTTTCGGGACGGCGACCAATCAGCCCCAGCATTTT. It specifies CSAFGTATNQPQHF.

The gene calls are TRBV30 and TRBJ2-5, with 7 bases identical to TRBD2. The trim removed 2 bases at V and 5 bases at J, leaving 8 bases unmatched. This CDR3 has 14 amino acids. Germline lookup yields CDR1 GTSNPN and CDR2 SVGIG (reference sequence). The DNA of the CDR3 is TGTGCCTGGAGTCCCCCGCGGGAGCCGGAGACCCAGTACTTC. Translation: CAWSPPREPETQYF.

About this clone itself: The same CDR3 can be traced to other DNA sequences in this sample. The genes are TRBV20-1 and TRBJ2-7, with D perhaps being TRBD1 or TRBD2 (6 bases each). Germline loops: CDR1 DFQATT, CDR2 SNEGSKA (reference sequence). The CDR3 length is 14 residues. V shed 3 bases and J shed 6 bases, with 18 bases lying between them. The CDR3 DNA reads as TGCAGTGCTAGGGAGGGGGGAGGACCTGGCGAGCAGTACTTC. It encodes CSAREGGGPGEQYF.

The chain employs TRBV7-2 and TRBJ1-2, with 10 nucleotides matching TRBD1. CDR1 and CDR2 from the germline V gene are SGHTA and FQGNSA. The CDR3 spans 15 residues. The ends lost 5 bases at V and 7 bases at J; junction bases unmatched: 10. In DNA form, the CDR3 reads TGTGCCAGCAGCGCTAACTTGGGACAGGGGACTGGCTACACCTTC. This encodes CASSANLGQGTGYTF.